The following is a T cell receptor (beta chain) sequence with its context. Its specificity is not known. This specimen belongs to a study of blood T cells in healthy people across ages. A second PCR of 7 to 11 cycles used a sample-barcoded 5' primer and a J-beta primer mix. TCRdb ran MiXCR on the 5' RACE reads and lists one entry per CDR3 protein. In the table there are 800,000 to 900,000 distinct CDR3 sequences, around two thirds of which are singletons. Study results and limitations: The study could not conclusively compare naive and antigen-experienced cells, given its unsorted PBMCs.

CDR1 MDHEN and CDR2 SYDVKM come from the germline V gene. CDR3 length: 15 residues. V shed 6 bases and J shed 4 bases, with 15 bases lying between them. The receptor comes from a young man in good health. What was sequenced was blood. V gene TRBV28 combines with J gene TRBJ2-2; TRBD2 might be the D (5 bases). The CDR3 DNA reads TGTGCCAGCAGGCCCCCGGGATTAGGCACCGGGGAGCTGTTTTTT. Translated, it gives CASRPPGLGTGELFF.